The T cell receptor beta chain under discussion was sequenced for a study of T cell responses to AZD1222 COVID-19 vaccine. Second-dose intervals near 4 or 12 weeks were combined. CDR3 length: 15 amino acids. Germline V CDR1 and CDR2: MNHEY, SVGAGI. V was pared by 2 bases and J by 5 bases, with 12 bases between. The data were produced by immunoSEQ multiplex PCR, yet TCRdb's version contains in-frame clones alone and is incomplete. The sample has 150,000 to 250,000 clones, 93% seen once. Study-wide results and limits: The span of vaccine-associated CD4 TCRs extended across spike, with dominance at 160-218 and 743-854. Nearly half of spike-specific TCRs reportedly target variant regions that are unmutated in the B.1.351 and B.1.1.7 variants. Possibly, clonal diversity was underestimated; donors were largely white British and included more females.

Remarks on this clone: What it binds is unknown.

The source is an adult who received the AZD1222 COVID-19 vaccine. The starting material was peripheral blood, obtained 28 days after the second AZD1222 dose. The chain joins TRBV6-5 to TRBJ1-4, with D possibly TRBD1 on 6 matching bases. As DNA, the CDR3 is TGTGCCAGCAGTTACGTCCTCGGGGGCAATGAAAAACTGTTTTTT. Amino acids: CASSYVLGGNEKLFF.